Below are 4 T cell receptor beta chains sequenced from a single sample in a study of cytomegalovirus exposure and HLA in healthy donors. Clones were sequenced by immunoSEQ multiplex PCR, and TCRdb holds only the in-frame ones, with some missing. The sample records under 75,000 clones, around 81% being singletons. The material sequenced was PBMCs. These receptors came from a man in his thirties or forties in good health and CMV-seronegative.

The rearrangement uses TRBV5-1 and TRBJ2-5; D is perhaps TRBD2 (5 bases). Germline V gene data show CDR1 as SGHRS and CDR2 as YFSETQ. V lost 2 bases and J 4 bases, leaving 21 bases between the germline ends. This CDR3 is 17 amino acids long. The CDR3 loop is CASSLSRGRSAVETQYF. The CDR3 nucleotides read TGCGCCAGCAGCTTATCTCGGGGTCGCTCTGCGGTAGAGACCCAGTACTTC. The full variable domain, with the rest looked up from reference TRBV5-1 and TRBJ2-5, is KAGVTQTPRYLIKTRGQQVTLSCSPISGHRSVSWYQQTPGQGLQFLFEYFSETQRNKGNFPGRFSGRQFSNSRSEMNVSTLELGDSALYLCASSLSRGRSAVETQYFGPGTRLLVL.

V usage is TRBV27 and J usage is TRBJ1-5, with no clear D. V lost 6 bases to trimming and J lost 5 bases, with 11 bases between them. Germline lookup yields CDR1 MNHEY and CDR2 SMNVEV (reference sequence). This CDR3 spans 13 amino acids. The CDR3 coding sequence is TGTGCCAGCAGATGGCAGGAAGATCAGCCCCAGCATTTT. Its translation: CASRWQEDQPQHF.

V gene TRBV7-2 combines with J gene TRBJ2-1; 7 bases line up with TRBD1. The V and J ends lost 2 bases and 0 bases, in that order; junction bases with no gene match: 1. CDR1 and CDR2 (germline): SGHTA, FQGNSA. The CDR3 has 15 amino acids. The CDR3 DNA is TGTGCCAGCAGCTTAAGGGACAGCTCCTACAATGAGCAGTTCTTC. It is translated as CASSLRDSSYNEQFF.

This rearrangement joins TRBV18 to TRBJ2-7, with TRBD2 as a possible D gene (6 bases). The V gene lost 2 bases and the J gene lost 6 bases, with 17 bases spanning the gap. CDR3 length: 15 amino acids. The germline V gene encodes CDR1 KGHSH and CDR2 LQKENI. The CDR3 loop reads CASSPEEGLPREQYV. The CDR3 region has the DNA TGTGCCAGCTCACCAGAGGAGGGGCTACCACGCGAGCAGTACGTC.